This is a list of T cell receptor beta chains from one sample in a study of early T cells in non-severe SARS-CoV-2 infection. Each CDR3 protein gets one entry after TCRdb re-called the 5' RACE reads with MiXCR. Here the sample spans about 56,000 distinct CDR3 sequences, about 14% being singletons. The sample was whole blood, taken at baseline. These receptors were taken from an adult who was a healthcare worker with PCR-confirmed SARS-CoV-2 infection or an uninfected control (not recorded which). Each CDR3 is given with its conserved first and last residue. D genes are given only for firm matches. Size is stated for part of the rows, as once, few or many counts, or as a class when the clone is expanded.

clone size: .
V gene: TRBV7-9
D gene: .
J gene: TRBJ2-3
CDR3 DNA: TGTGCCAGCAGCTCGATCTTACGAGGGGGGGCAGATACGCAGTATTTT
CDR3 protein: CASSSILRGGADTQYF

clone size: many
V gene: TRBV19
D gene: .
J gene: TRBJ2-2
CDR3 DNA: TGTGCCAGTAGTGTCGGGACCGCGGAGCTGTTTTTT
CDR3 protein: CASSVGTAELFF

clone size: few
V gene: TRBV6-6
D gene: .
J gene: TRBJ2-4
CDR3 DNA: TGTGCCAGCAGCGACGGGGCAAAAAACATTCAGTACTTC
CDR3 protein: CASSDGAKNIQYF

clone size: .
V gene: TRBV28
D gene: .
J gene: TRBJ2-1
CDR3 DNA: TGTGCCAGCAGTTCCGCGGGCGGGAACAATGAGCAGTTCTTC
CDR3 protein: CASSSAGGNNEQFF

clone size: many
V gene: TRBV24-1
D gene: .
J gene: TRBJ2-1
CDR3 DNA: TGTGCCACCAGTGACCCCCAGGCGAGCGATGAGCAGTTCTTC
CDR3 protein: CATSDPQASDEQFF

clone size: few
V gene: TRBV12-3/TRBV12-4
D gene: .
J gene: TRBJ2-3
CDR3 DNA: TGTGCCAGCAGTTTGGTGGCGAGCGAAACAGATACGCAGTATTTT
CDR3 protein: CASSLVASETDTQYF

clone size: .
V gene: TRBV29-1
D gene: TRBD2
J gene: TRBJ2-7
CDR3 DNA: TGCAGCGTTGAACCAACTAGCGGGGCCAACGAGCAGTACTTC
CDR3 protein: CSVEPTSGANEQYF

clone size: few
V gene: TRBV29-1
D gene: .
J gene: TRBJ2-7
CDR3 DNA: TGCAGCGTTGAGGAATGGGCGACCGCGGTCTACGAGCAGTACTTC
CDR3 protein: CSVEEWATAVYEQYF

clone size: .
V gene: TRBV20-1
D gene: TRBD2
J gene: TRBJ2-3
CDR3 DNA: TGCAGTGCTAGGAGTGCTAGCGGGAGCGGAGATACGCAGTATTTT
CDR3 protein: CSARSASGSGDTQYF

clone size: many
V gene: TRBV29-1
D gene: .
J gene: TRBJ1-1
CDR3 DNA: TGCAGCGTTGGAGAAACAGGGCGACAAGCTTTCTTT
CDR3 protein: CSVGETGRQAFF

clone size: .
V gene: TRBV25-1
D gene: .
J gene: TRBJ1-6
CDR3 DNA: TGTGCCAGCAGTGGGGGAATTTCACCCCTCCACTTT
CDR3 protein: CASSGGISPLHF

clone size: .
V gene: TRBV5-8
D gene: .
J gene: TRBJ2-2
CDR3 DNA: TGTGCCAGCAGCCGGGCCAGGAGAAACACCGGGGAGCTGTTTTTT
CDR3 protein: CASSRARRNTGELFF

clone size: .
V gene: TRBV9
D gene: .
J gene: TRBJ2-3
CDR3 DNA: TGTGCCAGCAGCTCTCGACAGGACACAGATACGCAGTATTTT
CDR3 protein: CASSSRQDTDTQYF

clone size: many
V gene: TRBV11-2
D gene: .
J gene: TRBJ2-7
CDR3 DNA: TGTGCCAGCAGCTCAGCATCCGAGCAGTACTTC
CDR3 protein: CASSSASEQYF

clone size: .
V gene: TRBV6-6
D gene: TRBD1
J gene: TRBJ1-5
CDR3 DNA: TGTGCCAGCAGTCTCCCCCCCAGGGGGACTCAGCCCCAGCATTTT
CDR3 protein: CASSLPPRGTQPQHF

clone size: many
V gene: TRBV12-3/TRBV12-4
D gene: TRBD1
J gene: TRBJ1-5
CDR3 DNA: TGTGCCAGCACCGACAGGGGGCCCGATCAGCCCCAGCATTTT
CDR3 protein: CASTDRGPDQPQHF

clone size: many
V gene: TRBV3-1
D gene: .
J gene: TRBJ1-2
CDR3 DNA: TGTGCCAGCAGCCAAGATGCGGGTTATGGCTACACCTTC
CDR3 protein: CASSQDAGYGYTF

clone size: few
V gene: TRBV11-2
D gene: TRBD2
J gene: TRBJ2-3
CDR3 DNA: TGTGCCAACAGCTTAACTAGCGGGGGTAGGAATACGCAGTATTTT
CDR3 protein: CANSLTSGGRNTQYF

clone size: .
V gene: TRBV12-3/TRBV12-4
D gene: TRBD2
J gene: TRBJ2-5
CDR3 DNA: TGTGCCAGCAGTTTGAGTGGCCTAGCGGGCCACCAAGGGGAGACCCAGTACTTC
CDR3 protein: CASSLSGLAGHQGETQYF

clone size: .
V gene: TRBV7-3
D gene: .
J gene: TRBJ2-3
CDR3 DNA: TGTGCCAGCAGCTTATCGGGGACCCTCACAGATACGCAGTATTTT
CDR3 protein: CASSLSGTLTDTQYF

clone size: .
V gene: TRBV3-1
D gene: .
J gene: TRBJ2-3
CDR3 DNA: TGTGCCAGCAGCTTTAGCACAGATACGCAGTATTTT
CDR3 protein: CASSFSTDTQYF

clone size: many
V gene: TRBV7-6
D gene: .
J gene: TRBJ2-3
CDR3 DNA: TGTGCCAGCAGTCTTGAGGGACTGACCACAGATACGCAGTATTTT
CDR3 protein: CASSLEGLTTDTQYF

clone size: .
V gene: TRBV9
D gene: .
J gene: TRBJ1-3
CDR3 DNA: TGTGCCAGCAGCGTAGCCCCTCCCGACACCTCTGGAAACACCATATATTTT
CDR3 protein: CASSVAPPDTSGNTIYF

clone size: few
V gene: TRBV11-3
D gene: .
J gene: TRBJ1-2
CDR3 DNA: TGTGCCAGCAGCTTATCATATGGCTACACCTTC
CDR3 protein: CASSLSYGYTF

clone size: few
V gene: TRBV7-6
D gene: TRBD1
J gene: TRBJ2-2
CDR3 DNA: TGTGCCAGCAGGGAAGCAGGGGGACGCCATGGGGAGCTGTTTTTT
CDR3 protein: CASREAGGRHGELFF

clone size: many
V gene: TRBV28
D gene: TRBD2
J gene: TRBJ2-3
CDR3 DNA: TGTGCCAGTGGACTAGCGGGAAGTATAGATACGCAGTATTTT
CDR3 protein: CASGLAGSIDTQYF

clone size: many
V gene: TRBV5-1
D gene: .
J gene: TRBJ2-7
CDR3 DNA: TGCGCCAGCAGTTCCGGCTCCGCCTCGGTAGCCTACGAGCAGTACTTC
CDR3 protein: CASSSGSASVAYEQYF

clone size: .
V gene: TRBV6-6
D gene: TRBD1
J gene: TRBJ1-2
CDR3 DNA: TGTGCCAGCAGTTACCCACAGGGGGCTTATGGCTACACCTTC
CDR3 protein: CASSYPQGAYGYTF

clone size: .
V gene: TRBV5-1
D gene: TRBD1
J gene: TRBJ2-1
CDR3 DNA: TGCGCCAGCAGCCCAGGGGGAGACTTGTACAATGAGCAGTTCTTC
CDR3 protein: CASSPGGDLYNEQFF

clone size: .
V gene: TRBV10-1
D gene: .
J gene: TRBJ2-3
CDR3 DNA: TGCGCCAGCAGTGAGTTCGGGATGAGGACAGATACGCAGTATTTT
CDR3 protein: CASSEFGMRTDTQYF

clone size: .
V gene: TRBV6-5
D gene: .
J gene: TRBJ2-3
CDR3 DNA: TGTGCCAGCAGTTACTCGGGACGCACGGGGGCAGATACGCAGTATTTT
CDR3 protein: CASSYSGRTGADTQYF

clone size: .
V gene: TRBV20-1
D gene: TRBD2
J gene: TRBJ2-3
CDR3 DNA: TGCAGTGCCCCAACTAGCGGGGACACAGATACGCAGTATTTT
CDR3 protein: CSAPTSGDTDTQYF

clone size: many
V gene: TRBV7-9
D gene: .
J gene: TRBJ1-1
CDR3 DNA: TGTGCCAGCAGCTTACGGGGTTTCCCCACTGAAGCTTTCTTT
CDR3 protein: CASSLRGFPTEAFF

clone size: .
V gene: TRBV20-1
D gene: TRBD1
J gene: TRBJ2-1
CDR3 DNA: TGCAGTGCTAGAGGGGACAGCGACAATGAGCAGTTCTTC
CDR3 protein: CSARGDSDNEQFF

clone size: few
V gene: TRBV3-1
D gene: TRBD2
J gene: TRBJ2-1
CDR3 DNA: TGTGCCAGCAGCCAAGGATCCGGGGGGGCCAACAATGAGCAGTTCTTC
CDR3 protein: CASSQGSGGANNEQFF

clone size: .
V gene: TRBV28
D gene: TRBD2
J gene: TRBJ2-7
CDR3 DNA: TGTGCCAGCACTAGCGGCTACGAGCAGTACTTC
CDR3 protein: CASTSGYEQYF

clone size: .
V gene: TRBV18
D gene: TRBD1
J gene: TRBJ1-2
CDR3 DNA: TGTGCCAGCTCACCGGACAGGCTCTATGGCTACACCTTC
CDR3 protein: CASSPDRLYGYTF

clone size: .
V gene: TRBV6-2/TRBV6-3
D gene: TRBD2
J gene: TRBJ2-7
CDR3 DNA: TGTGCCAGCAGACGGGGGGGACCCTACGAGCAGTACTTC
CDR3 protein: CASRRGGPYEQYF

clone size: .
V gene: TRBV27
D gene: .
J gene: TRBJ1-2
CDR3 DNA: TGTGCCAGCAGTTTTCTCCATCAGTACCCGTATTCAGGGGCTTCTTTTCTACCTTTCTATGGCTACACCTTC
CDR3 protein: CASSFLHQYPYSGASFLPFYGYTF

clone size: .
V gene: TRBV25-1
D gene: .
J gene: TRBJ2-6
CDR3 DNA: TGTGCCAGCAGTGGGAACAGAGCCACTGGGGCCAACGTCCTGACTTTC
CDR3 protein: CASSGNRATGANVLTF

clone size: few
V gene: TRBV28
D gene: TRBD2
J gene: TRBJ2-3
CDR3 DNA: TGTGCCAGCAGTCAGGGACTAGCGGCTAGCACAGATACGCAGTATTTT
CDR3 protein: CASSQGLAASTDTQYF

clone size: .
V gene: TRBV20-1
D gene: TRBD2
J gene: TRBJ2-5
CDR3 DNA: TGCAGTGCTAGATGGCTAGCGGGAGGAGAGACCCAGTACTTC
CDR3 protein: CSARWLAGGETQYF

clone size: few
V gene: TRBV7-3
D gene: .
J gene: TRBJ2-1
CDR3 DNA: TGTGCCAGCAGCTTAGCCAGCGGGGACAGCAATGAGCAGTTCTTC
CDR3 protein: CASSLASGDSNEQFF

clone size: .
V gene: TRBV29-1
D gene: .
J gene: TRBJ1-1
CDR3 DNA: TGCAGCGTTGAGGTTGTCACTGAAGCTTTCTTT
CDR3 protein: CSVEVVTEAFF

clone size: .
V gene: TRBV27
D gene: TRBD1
J gene: TRBJ2-2
CDR3 DNA: TGTGCCAGCAGCGCGGACAGGGTTTTGAGCGGGGAGCTGTTTTTT
CDR3 protein: CASSADRVLSGELFF

clone size: .
V gene: TRBV27
D gene: TRBD1
J gene: TRBJ2-4
CDR3 DNA: TGTGCCAGCAGACCCCTCACAGGGGAGTCGCGAGCCAAAAACATTCAGTACTTC
CDR3 protein: CASRPLTGESRAKNIQYF

clone size: .
V gene: TRBV14
D gene: .
J gene: TRBJ2-1
CDR3 DNA: TGTGCCAGCAGCCAAGTGACAATCGGTGAGCAGTTCTTC
CDR3 protein: CASSQVTIGEQFF

clone size: few
V gene: TRBV28
D gene: TRBD1
J gene: TRBJ2-7
CDR3 DNA: TGTGCCAGCAGGGGGGACAGCTACGAGCAGTACTTC
CDR3 protein: CASRGDSYEQYF

clone size: .
V gene: TRBV19
D gene: TRBD1
J gene: TRBJ2-3
CDR3 DNA: TGTGCCAGTGGACAGGGGTCAGATACGCAGTATTTT
CDR3 protein: CASGQGSDTQYF

clone size: .
V gene: TRBV29-1
D gene: .
J gene: TRBJ2-6
CDR3 DNA: TGCAGCGTTTCCGTAGCTGGGGCCAACGTCCTGACTTTC
CDR3 protein: CSVSVAGANVLTF

clone size: .
V gene: TRBV11-2
D gene: TRBD1
J gene: TRBJ2-3
CDR3 DNA: TGTGCCAGCAGCTTATATCCTGAGGGGGCAACAGATACGCAGTATTTT
CDR3 protein: CASSLYPEGATDTQYF

clone size: .
V gene: TRBV18
D gene: TRBD1
J gene: TRBJ2-3
CDR3 DNA: TGTGCCAGCTCACCCGACAGGGGCTCCACAGATACGCAGTATTTT
CDR3 protein: CASSPDRGSTDTQYF

clone size: .
V gene: TRBV6-5
D gene: .
J gene: TRBJ2-7
CDR3 DNA: TGTGCCAGCAGTACAGGGTCGATATACGAGCAGTACTTC
CDR3 protein: CASSTGSIYEQYF

clone size: .
V gene: TRBV28
D gene: .
J gene: TRBJ1-2
CDR3 DNA: TGTGCCAGCAGCATTGGGACAAGGAGGTACTATGGCTACACCTTC
CDR3 protein: CASSIGTRRYYGYTF

clone size: few
V gene: TRBV20-1
D gene: .
J gene: TRBJ1-1
CDR3 DNA: TGCAGTGCTAGAGGCGTATTCGGGGGGGCTGAAGCTTTCTTT
CDR3 protein: CSARGVFGGAEAFF

clone size: many
V gene: TRBV4-1
D gene: .
J gene: TRBJ1-4
CDR3 DNA: TGCGCCAGCAGCCAAGCGGGGCAGGGGAGTGAAAAACTGTTTTTT
CDR3 protein: CASSQAGQGSEKLFF

clone size: .
V gene: TRBV4-2
D gene: .
J gene: TRBJ1-1
CDR3 DNA: TGTGCCAGCAGCCAAGAGGGAGCGCTCACCGAAGCTTTCTTT
CDR3 protein: CASSQEGALTEAFF

clone size: .
V gene: TRBV5-1
D gene: .
J gene: TRBJ2-7
CDR3 DNA: TGCGCCAGCAGCTGGGGGGACAGTTCACCTAGCTCCTACGAGCAGTACTTC
CDR3 protein: CASSWGDSSPSSYEQYF